These 9 T cell receptor beta chains share one sample of origin, sequenced in a study of blood T cell repertoires in COVID-19. Here immunoSEQ multiplex PCR was the method, and the copy in TCRdb shows in-frame clones only, minus some. The sample carries more than 85,000 clones, roughly four fifths recorded once. Sequencing was done on a sample of peripheral blood. These receptors were obtained from a man aged 40-55 years with active or convalescent COVID-19.

This sequence joins TRBV2 and TRBJ1-4, with a tentative D call TRBD1 (5 bases). Germline lookup yields CDR1 SNHLY and CDR2 FYNNEI. The CDR3 runs 15 residues. Trimming stripped 5 bases from V and 3 bases from J, with 13 bases between. The CDR3 reads CASSRQGEANEKLFF. In DNA, the CDR3 is TGTGCCAGCAGTCGGCAGGGTGAGGCTAATGAAAAACTGTTTTTT. Drawing the rest from reference TRBV2 and TRBJ1-4, the complete variable domain is EPEVTQTPSHQVTQMGQEVILRCVPISNHLYFYWYRQILGQKVEFLVSFYNNEISEKSEIFDDQFSVERPDGSNFTLKIRSTKLEDSAMYFCASSRQGEANEKLFFGSGTQLSVL.

The chain uses TRBV6-6 and TRBJ1-1; weak D call: TRBD1 (5 bases). The CDR3 covers 14 residues. Germline V CDR1 and CDR2: MNHNY, SVGAGI (reference sequence). Trimming took off 0 bases at V and 8 bases at J, with 13 bases between the two ends. The CDR3 is CASSYSNLGGEAFF. CDR3 nucleotide sequence: TGTGCCAGCAGTTACTCGAACCTTGGGGGGGAAGCTTTCTTT.

V usage is TRBV7-2 and J usage is TRBJ2-3; 9 bases agree with TRBD2. V lost 7 bases to trimming and J lost 3 bases; unmatched junction nucleotides: 8. From germline, CDR1 is SGHTA and CDR2 FQGNSA. The CDR3 totals 15 residues. The CDR3 sequence: CASTRGGASTDTQYF. In DNA form, the CDR3 reads TGTGCCAGCACTCGCGGGGGGGCAAGTACAGATACGCAGTATTTT.

The rearrangement joins TRBV7-3 to TRBJ2-3; 10 nucleotides match TRBD2. The V segment lost 1 base and the J segment 7 bases; nucleotides outside the gene matches: 8. This CDR3 has 16 residues. Germline lookup yields CDR1 SGHTA and CDR2 FQGTGA. Here the CDR3 reads CASSLSISGGQNTQYF. In DNA, the CDR3 is TGTGCCAGCAGCTTAAGTATTAGCGGGGGGCAAAATACGCAGTATTTT.

CDR3 coding DNA: TGTGCCAGCAGTTATCGGGTTAACTATGGCTACACCTTC. It is translated as CASSYRVNYGYTF. The rearrangement uses TRBV12-3 or TRBV12-4 and TRBJ1-2; D remains ambiguous. Trimming took off 4 bases at V and 1 base at J, with 7 bases between the two ends. The length of the CDR3 is 13 residues.

The sample holds a few counts of this clone. The V and J genes are TRBV27 and TRBJ1-6, with unresolved D. Germline loops: CDR1 MNHEY, CDR2 SMNVEV (reference sequence). Trimming removed 2 bases from V and 7 bases from J, with 9 bases in between. There are 14 residues in the CDR3. The chain's CDR3 is CASSLGNTNSPLHF. The DNA for the CDR3 is TGTGCCAGCAGTTTAGGTAACACCAATTCACCCCTCCACTTT.

The V call is TRBV29-1, the J call TRBJ1-2, with TRBD1 identical over 8 bases. The CDR3 sequence is 15 residues long. V lost 4 bases and J lost 1; bases outside the gene matches: 8. Germline V gene sequence: CDR1 SQVTM, CDR2 ANQGSEA. The CDR3 bases are TGCAGCGTTGGGGGACAGGCGATACTTAACTATGGCTACACCTTC. This sequence encodes CSVGGQAILNYGYTF. Combining the CDR3 with reference TRBV29-1 and TRBJ1-2 gives the whole variable domain SAVISQKPSRDICQRGTSLTIQCQVDSQVTMMFWYRQQPGQSLTLIATANQGSEATYESGFVIDKFPISRPNLTFSTLTVSNMSPEDSSIYLCSVGGQAILNYGYTFGSGTRLTVV.

This chain uses TRBV5-1 with TRBJ1-1, with D unclear. V lost 1 base, J lost 0 bases, and 7 bases lay in between. Germline-derived CDR1 and CDR2 are SGHRS and YFSETQ. The CDR3 extends over 14 amino acids. CDR3 amino acids: CASSLRVMNTEAFF. CDR3 nucleotides: TGCGCCAGCAGCTTGAGAGTGATGAACACTGAAGCTTTCTTT.

The chain uses TRBV27 and TRBJ2-1; TRBD1 agrees at 8 bases. This CDR3 comprises 17 residues. V lost 0 bases, J lost 8 bases, and 12 bases stayed unmatched. The germline V gene has CDR1 MNHEY and CDR2 SMNVEV (reference sequence). CDR3 in DNA: TGTGCCAGCAGTTTATCGTTGTTCGGACAGGGTAAGGATGAGCAGTTCTTC. Translation gives CASSLSLFGQGKDEQFF.